This is a list of T cell receptor beta chains from one sample in a study of graft-versus-host responses after intestinal transplantation. Their recognized antigens are unknown. Data came from immunoSEQ multiplex PCR; TCRdb stores just in-frame clones and leaves some out. The data hold some 130,000 clones, with roughly 95% observed a single time. The sample here was unstimulated CD8+ T cells sorted from spleen or lymph node cells, taken before intestinal transplant. Source of these receptors: a human donor who received an intestinal transplant. The CDR3 runs from the conserved cysteine through the conserved F or W. A D gene is named only where the DNA matches it firmly. Expanded clones are given a class, and other clones once, few, many or no size at all.

d_call,clone_size,j_call,v_call,cdr3_nt,cdr3_aa
-,-,TRBJ2-2,TRBV30,TGTGCCTGGAGTGTGTTGGGCGGGGAGCTGTTTTTT,CAWSVLGGELFF
TRBD2,-,TRBJ2-1,TRBV10-3,TGTGCCAGGGTGACTAGCGGGGTCTCTAGCTCCTACAATGAGCAGTTCTTC,CARVTSGVSSSYNEQFF
TRBD1,-,TRBJ1-1,TRBV30,TGTGCCTGGAGTGGACCAGAGACAGGGGCTGAAGCTTTCTTT,CAWSGPETGAEAFF
-,-,TRBJ2-1,TRBV4-2,TGTGCCAGCACCCCCGGGGGTACTGAGCAGTTCTTC,CASTPGGTEQFF
-,-,TRBJ2-7,TRBV6-1,TGTGCCAGCAGTCCTTCAAGCTCCTACGAGCAGTACTTC,CASSPSSSYEQYF
TRBD1,-,TRBJ1-2,TRBV4-1,TGCGCCAGCAGCCAAGAGGACAGGAACTATGGCTACACCTTC,CASSQEDRNYGYTF
TRBD2,-,TRBJ2-3,TRBV27,TGTGCCAGCACTCCCGGGACTAGCGGGAGGACAGATACGCAGTATTTT,CASTPGTSGRTDTQYF
-,-,TRBJ1-2,TRBV5-6,TGTGCCAGCAGCTTGGCGTTAGACGGATCCCCCTCTGGCTACACCTTC,CASSLALDGSPSGYTF
-,-,TRBJ2-7,TRBV15,TGTGCCACCAGCAGTACTCTCCGGGACACCTACTCCTACGAGCAGTACTTC,CATSSTLRDTYSYEQYF
TRBD1,-,TRBJ2-2,TRBV9,TGTGCCAGCAGCCCGAGACAGGGCGGCACCGGGGAGCTGTTTTTT,CASSPRQGGTGELFF
-,-,TRBJ1-4,TRBV2,TGTGCCAGCAGGGCCGGGCTCAGGCATGCGACTAATGAAAAACTGTTTTTT,CASRAGLRHATNEKLFF
-,-,TRBJ1-1,TRBV7-6,TGTGCCAGCAGCAACGGGACCGGTAAAGCCGAAGCTTTCTTT,CASSNGTGKAEAFF
-,-,TRBJ2-2,TRBV25-1,TGTGCCAGCAGTGAGCCGGGGGCGTGGGGCGGGGAGCTGTTTTTT,CASSEPGAWGGELFF
-,-,TRBJ2-4,TRBV29-1,TGCAGCCTCATTACAGGGGCCAAAAACATTCAGTACTTC,CSLITGAKNIQYF
-,-,TRBJ2-2,TRBV5-6,TGTGCCAGCAGTCAGACTCACGGGGGGCTGATCGGGGAGCTGTTTTTT,CASSQTHGGLIGELFF
TRBD2,once,TRBJ2-7,TRBV27,TGTGCCAGCAGCCCTTCAGCGGGGCCCTACGAGCAGTACTTC,CASSPSAGPYEQYF